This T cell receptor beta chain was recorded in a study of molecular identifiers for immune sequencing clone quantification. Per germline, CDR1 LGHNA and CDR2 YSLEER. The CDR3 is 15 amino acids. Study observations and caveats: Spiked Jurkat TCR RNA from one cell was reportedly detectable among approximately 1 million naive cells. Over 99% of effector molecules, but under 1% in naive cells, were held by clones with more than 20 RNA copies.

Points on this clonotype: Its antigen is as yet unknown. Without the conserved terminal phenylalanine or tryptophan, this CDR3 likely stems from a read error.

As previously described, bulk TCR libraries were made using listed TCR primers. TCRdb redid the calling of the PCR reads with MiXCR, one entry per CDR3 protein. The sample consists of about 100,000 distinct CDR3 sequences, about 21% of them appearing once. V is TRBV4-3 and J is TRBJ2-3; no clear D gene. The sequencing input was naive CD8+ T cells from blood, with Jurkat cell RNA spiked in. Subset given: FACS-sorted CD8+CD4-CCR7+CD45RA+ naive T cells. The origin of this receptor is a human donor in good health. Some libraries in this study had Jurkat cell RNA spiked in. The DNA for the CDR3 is TGCGCCGGCAGCCAAGATACCCATCTCACAGATACGCAGTATTCT. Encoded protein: CAGSQDTHLTDTQYS.